This is a list of T cell receptor beta chains from one sample in a study of blood T cell repertoires in COVID-19. Repertoires were generated with immunoSEQ multiplex PCR, while TCRdb's copy carries only in-frame clones and drops some. The repertoire holds around 350,000 clones, with around 84% as singletons. The specimen was peripheral blood. The receptor set was obtained from a human donor in a cohort sampled during active COVID-19. Each CDR3 is given with its conserved first and last residue. Each record gives: V gene, clone size, J gene, D gene, CDR3 DNA, CDR3 protein. D genes are given only for firm matches. For some rows the clone size is stated as once, few or many, or as a class when expanded; others skip it.

TRBV5-1	NA	TRBJ1-1	TRBD1	TGCGCCAGCAGCCGACAGGGGGCGGACACTGAAGCTTTCTTT	CASSRQGADTEAFF
TRBV29-1	NA	TRBJ2-7	NA	TGCAGCCCTGGGTACAGAGAATGCGAGCAGTACTTC	CSPGYRECEQYF
TRBV9	once	TRBJ1-3	NA	TGTGCCAGCAGCGTAGATCGGGTGACTGGAAACACCATATATTTT	CASSVDRVTGNTIYF
TRBV6-5	NA	TRBJ2-7	NA	TGTGCCAGCAGTCCAACCCCATCGGCCTACGAGCAGTACTTC	CASSPTPSAYEQYF
TRBV7-3	NA	TRBJ1-1	NA	TGTGCCAGCAGCTTTAACAGGGACGCTGAAGCTTTCTTT	CASSFNRDAEAFF
TRBV7-3	few	TRBJ2-5	NA	TGTGCCAGCAGCTCGACTAGCCAAGAGACCCAGTACTTC	CASSSTSQETQYF
TRBV30	NA	TRBJ1-2	NA	TGTGCCTGGAGTGACACCTACTATGGCTACACCTTC	CAWSDTYYGYTF
TRBV4-1	NA	TRBJ2-4	NA	TGCGCCAGCAGCCAAGATAGCAGGGATGCCAAAAACATTCAGTACTTC	CASSQDSRDAKNIQYF
TRBV4-1	NA	TRBJ2-7	TRBD1	TGCGCCAGCAGCCAGATTACAGGGGGCTTCTACGAGCAGTACTTC	CASSQITGGFYEQYF
TRBV4-1	NA	TRBJ2-3	TRBD2	TGCGCCAGCAGCCAAGGTTTTAGCGGGGTCCGCACAGATACGCAGTATTTT	CASSQGFSGVRTDTQYF
TRBV2	NA	TRBJ2-3	TRBD2	TGTGCCAGCAGCCCCTATGGGACTAGCGGTGGCACAGATACGCAGTATTTT	CASSPYGTSGGTDTQYF